This is a list of T cell receptor beta chains from one sample in a study of blood T cell repertoires in COVID-19. Sequencing used immunoSEQ multiplex PCR; TCRdb keeps in-frame clones, though not all of them. The sample contains about 190,000 clones, roughly 90% of which appear only once. Input material: peripheral blood. The receptor set was obtained from a man aged 45 to 65 with acute or convalescent COVID-19. The CDR3 runs from the conserved cysteine through the conserved F or W. The D gene is left open where the match is weak.

CASSQGGGRGEQFF	TGTGCCAGCAGTCAGGGAGGCGGGAGGGGTGAGCAGTTCTTC	TRBV28	TRBD2	TRBJ2-1
CASSLGPGGLYEQYF	TGTGCCAGCAGCTTAGGACCAGGGGGCCTCTACGAGCAGTACTTC	TRBV7-8	TRBD1	TRBJ2-7
CASSFGDRAIEQYF	TGTGCCAGCAGCTTCGGGGACAGGGCGATCGAGCAGTACTTC	TRBV5-6	TRBD1	TRBJ2-7
CASRTGTGGYGYTF	TGTGCCAGCAGAACCGGGACAGGGGGCTATGGCTACACCTTC	TRBV5-6	TRBD1	TRBJ1-2
CASSRQNSPLHF	TGTGCCAGCAGCCGACAGAATTCACCCCTCCACTTT	TRBV5-8	NA	TRBJ1-6
CASGGNEKLFF	TGTGCCAGCGGAGGTAATGAAAAACTGTTTTTT	TRBV28	NA	TRBJ1-4
CASSLSTGISYNSPLHF	TGTGCCAGCAGCCTTTCGACAGGGATCTCCTATAATTCACCCCTCCACTTT	TRBV27	TRBD1	TRBJ1-6
CASSQETSGIGHTGELFF	TGTGCCAGCAGCCAAGAGACTAGCGGGATCGGTCACACCGGGGAGCTGTTTTTT	TRBV3-1/TRBV3-2	TRBD2	TRBJ2-2
CASSLSSGLAGGTDTQYF	TGTGCCAGCAGCCTCAGTTCGGGACTAGCGGGGGGGACAGATACGCAGTATTTT	TRBV27	TRBD2	TRBJ2-3
CASSPSDRPVNEKLFF	TGTGCCAGCTCACCATCCGACAGGCCGGTTAATGAAAAACTGTTTTTT	TRBV18	NA	TRBJ1-4
CASSYTAENSPLHF	TGTGCCAGCAGTTACACAGCAGAAAATTCACCCCTCCACTTT	TRBV6-6	NA	TRBJ1-6
CASSPRGGGGNQPQHF	TGTGCCAGCTCACCCCGGGGAGGTGGAGGCAATCAGCCCCAGCATTTT	TRBV18	NA	TRBJ1-5
CASTRGLVTEAFF	TGTGCCAGCACCAGGGGGTTGGTCACTGAAGCTTTCTTT	TRBV5-8	TRBD1	TRBJ1-1
CASSLPGQGIEQYF	TGTGCCAGCAGCTTACCGGGACAGGGCATCGAGCAGTACTTC	TRBV7-8	TRBD1	TRBJ2-7
CASSYLEGDGYTF	TGTGCCAGCAGCTATCTAGAGGGAGATGGCTACACCTTC	TRBV3-1/TRBV3-2	NA	TRBJ1-2
CASSLDRIAATDTQYF	TGTGCCAGCAGCTTAGATAGGATAGCGGCCACAGATACGCAGTATTTT	TRBV11-2	NA	TRBJ2-3
CAWSDGYNQPQHF	TGTGCCTGGAGTGACGGTTACAATCAGCCCCAGCATTTT	TRBV30	NA	TRBJ1-5
CAISQQGNEQFF	TGTGCCATCAGTCAACAGGGGAATGAGCAGTTCTTC	TRBV10-3	TRBD1	TRBJ2-1
CASPILRRTGGEKLFF	TGTGCCAGCCCAATCCTGAGACGGACAGGGGGTGAAAAACTGTTTTTT	TRBV18	TRBD1	TRBJ1-4
CASSPPRGGASTDTQYF	TGTGCCAGCAGCCCACCAAGGGGAGGTGCTAGCACAGATACGCAGTATTTT	TRBV7-9	NA	TRBJ2-3
CASSQETGSNTGELFF	TGCGCCAGCAGCCAGGAAACAGGGTCGAACACCGGGGAGCTGTTTTTT	TRBV4-3	NA	TRBJ2-2
CASSPAGQGLYEQYF	TGTGCCAGCAGCCCGGCGGGGCAGGGCCTCTACGAGCAGTACTTC	TRBV5-5	NA	TRBJ2-7
CASSQGEGSSYNSPLHF	TGCGCCAGCAGCCAAGGGGAAGGGAGCTCCTATAATTCACCCCTCCACTTT	TRBV4-1	NA	TRBJ1-6
CASSSSLLSDTQYF	TGTGCCAGCAGCTCCTCTCTCCTCTCAGATACGCAGTATTTT	TRBV7-3	NA	TRBJ2-3
CASSLGTTNSPLHF	TGTGCCAGCAGCCTGGGGACAACGAATTCACCCCTCCACTTT	TRBV9	NA	TRBJ1-6
CASSIERGGPYNEQFF	TGTGCCAGTAGTATCGAGCGGGGGGGCCCATACAATGAGCAGTTCTTC	TRBV19	TRBD2	TRBJ2-1
CASRPTGGQYGYTF	TGTGCCAGCAGGCCGACAGGGGGGCAGTATGGCTACACCTTC	TRBV28	TRBD1	TRBJ1-2
CSVVGGLYNEQFF	TGCAGCGTTGTGGGAGGGCTCTACAATGAGCAGTTCTTC	TRBV29-1	TRBD2	TRBJ2-1
CASRATSGGLQQFF	TGTGCCAGCCGAGCGACTAGCGGGGGGCTTCAGCAGTTCTTC	TRBV6-5	TRBD2	TRBJ2-1
CASSLVRGGGNEQFF	TGTGCCAGCAGCTTAGTGCGGGGGGGTGGCAATGAGCAGTTCTTC	TRBV7-2	TRBD2	TRBJ2-1
CASSLTGGQNSYEQYF	TGTGCCAGCAGCCTAACAGGGGGCCAAAATTCCTACGAGCAGTACTTC	TRBV11-1	TRBD1	TRBJ2-7
CASSPTSGVETQYF	TGTGCCAGCAGCCCGACTAGCGGGGTGGAGACCCAGTACTTC	TRBV11-3	TRBD2	TRBJ2-5